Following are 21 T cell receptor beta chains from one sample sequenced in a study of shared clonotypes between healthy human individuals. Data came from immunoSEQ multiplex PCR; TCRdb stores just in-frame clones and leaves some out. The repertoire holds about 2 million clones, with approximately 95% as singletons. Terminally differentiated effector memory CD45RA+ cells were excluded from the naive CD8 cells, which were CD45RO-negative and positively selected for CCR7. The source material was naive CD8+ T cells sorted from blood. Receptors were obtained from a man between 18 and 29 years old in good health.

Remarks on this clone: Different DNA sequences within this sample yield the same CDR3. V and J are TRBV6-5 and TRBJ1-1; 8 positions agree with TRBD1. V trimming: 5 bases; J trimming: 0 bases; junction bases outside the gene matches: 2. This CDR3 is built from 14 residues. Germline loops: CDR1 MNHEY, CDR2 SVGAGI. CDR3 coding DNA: TGTGCCAGCAGTCGACAGGGGATGAACACTGAAGCTTTCTTT. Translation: CASSRQGMNTEAFF.

The CDR3 spells CASSTPLGGTEAFF. CDR3 nucleotide sequence: TGTGCCAGCAGCACACCCTTAGGGGGCACTGAAGCTTTCTTT. The chain is built from TRBV7-9 and TRBJ1-1; D possibly corresponds to TRBD1 (6 bases). Between the trimmed V and J ends, which lost 5 bases and 4 bases, there was a span of 14 bases. The CDR3 is 14 amino acids. Germline V gene sequence: CDR1 SEHNR, CDR2 FQNEAQ (reference sequence). Together with reference TRBV7-9 and TRBJ1-1, the CDR3 gives the full variable domain: DTGVSQNPRHKITKRGQNVTFRCDPISEHNRLYWYRQTLGQGPEFLTYFQNEAQLEKSRLLSDRFSAERPKGSFSTLEIQRTEQGDSAMYLCASSTPLGGTEAFFGQGTRLTVV.

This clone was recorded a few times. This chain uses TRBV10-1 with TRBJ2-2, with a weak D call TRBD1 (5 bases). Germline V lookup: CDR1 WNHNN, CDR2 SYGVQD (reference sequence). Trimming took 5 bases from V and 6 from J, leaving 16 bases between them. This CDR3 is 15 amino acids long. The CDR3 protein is CASSSLQASAGELFF. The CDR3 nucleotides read TGCGCCAGCAGTTCCTTACAGGCTTCCGCCGGGGAGCTGTTTTTT.

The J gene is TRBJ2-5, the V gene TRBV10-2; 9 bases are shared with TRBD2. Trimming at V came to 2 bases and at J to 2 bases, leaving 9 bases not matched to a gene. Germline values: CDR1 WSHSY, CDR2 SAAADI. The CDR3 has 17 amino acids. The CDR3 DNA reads TGCGCCAGCAGTGAGCCATATGTCAGCGGGGGGCAAGAGACCCAGTACTTC. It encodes CASSEPYVSGGQETQYF.

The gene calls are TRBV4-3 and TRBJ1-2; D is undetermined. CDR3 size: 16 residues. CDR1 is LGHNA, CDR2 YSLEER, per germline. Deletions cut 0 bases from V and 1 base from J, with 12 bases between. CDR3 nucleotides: TGCGCCAGCAGCCAAGAAGTCGGCAGTGTTAACTATGGCTACACCTTC. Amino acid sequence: CASSQEVGSVNYGYTF.

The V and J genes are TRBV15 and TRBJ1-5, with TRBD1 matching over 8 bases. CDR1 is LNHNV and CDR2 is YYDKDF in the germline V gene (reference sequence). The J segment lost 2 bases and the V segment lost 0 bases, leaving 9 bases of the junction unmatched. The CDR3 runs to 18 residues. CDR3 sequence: CATSRDPPTGEGNQPQHF. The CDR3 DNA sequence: TGTGCCACCAGCAGAGATCCCCCGACAGGGGAGGGCAATCAGCCCCAGCATTTT.

The DNA of the CDR3 is TGTGCCAGCAGCGCTTCAGGCGCTGAAGCTTTCTTT. This codes for CASSASGAEAFF. The V gene is TRBV9, the J gene TRBJ1-1; no clear D. This CDR3 contains 12 residues. Per germline, CDR1 SGDLS and CDR2 YYNGEE. V was cut by 3 bases and J by 6 bases, with 9 bases left in between.

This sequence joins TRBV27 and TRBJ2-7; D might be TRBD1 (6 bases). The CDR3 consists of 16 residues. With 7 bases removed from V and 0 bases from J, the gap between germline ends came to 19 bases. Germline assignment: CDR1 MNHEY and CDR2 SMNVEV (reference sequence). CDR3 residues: CASTPSTGELSYEQYF. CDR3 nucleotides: TGTGCCAGCACACCCTCGACAGGAGAACTCTCCTACGAGCAGTACTTC.

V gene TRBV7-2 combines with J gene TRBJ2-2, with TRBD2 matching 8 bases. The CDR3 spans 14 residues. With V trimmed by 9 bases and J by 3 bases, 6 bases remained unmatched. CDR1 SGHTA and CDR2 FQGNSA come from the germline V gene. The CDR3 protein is CASREGSYTGELFF. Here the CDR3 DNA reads TGTGCCAGTCGGGAGGGGTCCTACACCGGGGAGCTGTTTTTT.

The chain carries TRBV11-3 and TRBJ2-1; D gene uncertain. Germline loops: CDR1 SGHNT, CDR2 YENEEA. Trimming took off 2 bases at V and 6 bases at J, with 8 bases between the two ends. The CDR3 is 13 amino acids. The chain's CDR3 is CASSLWGSNEQFF. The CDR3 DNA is TGTGCCAGCAGCTTATGGGGTAGCAATGAGCAGTTCTTC.

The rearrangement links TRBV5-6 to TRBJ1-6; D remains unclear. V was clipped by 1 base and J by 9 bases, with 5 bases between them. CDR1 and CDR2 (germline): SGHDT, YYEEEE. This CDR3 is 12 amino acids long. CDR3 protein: CASSLMGSPLHF. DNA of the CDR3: TGTGCCAGCAGCTTGATGGGTTCACCCCTCCACTTT.

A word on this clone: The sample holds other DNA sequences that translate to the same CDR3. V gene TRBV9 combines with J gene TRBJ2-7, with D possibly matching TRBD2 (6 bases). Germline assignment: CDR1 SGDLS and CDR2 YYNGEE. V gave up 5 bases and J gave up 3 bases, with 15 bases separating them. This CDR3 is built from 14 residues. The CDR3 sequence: CASSAGTGGYEQYF. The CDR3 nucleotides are TGTGCCAGCAGTGCCGGGACTGGGGGCTACGAGCAGTACTTC.

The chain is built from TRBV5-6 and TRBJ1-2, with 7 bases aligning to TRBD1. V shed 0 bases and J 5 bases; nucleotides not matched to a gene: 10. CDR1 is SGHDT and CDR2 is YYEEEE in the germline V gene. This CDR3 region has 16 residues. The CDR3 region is CASSLARDSHLYGYTF. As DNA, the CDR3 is TGTGCCAGCAGCTTGGCCCGGGACAGCCATTTATATGGCTACACCTTC.

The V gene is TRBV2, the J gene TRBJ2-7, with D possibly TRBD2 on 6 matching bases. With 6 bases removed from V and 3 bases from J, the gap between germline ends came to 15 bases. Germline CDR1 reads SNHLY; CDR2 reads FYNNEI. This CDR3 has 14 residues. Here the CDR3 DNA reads TGTGCCAGCAGGCCGCCGGAGGGAATCTACGAGCAGTACTTC. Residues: CASRPPEGIYEQYF.

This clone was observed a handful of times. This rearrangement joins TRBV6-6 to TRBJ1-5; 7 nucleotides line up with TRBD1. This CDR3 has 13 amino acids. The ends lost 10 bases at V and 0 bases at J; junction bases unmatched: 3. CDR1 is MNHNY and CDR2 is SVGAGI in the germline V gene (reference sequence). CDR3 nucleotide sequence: TGTGCCACCCAGGGGGGTAGCAATCAGCCCCAGCATTTT. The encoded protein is CATQGGSNQPQHF.

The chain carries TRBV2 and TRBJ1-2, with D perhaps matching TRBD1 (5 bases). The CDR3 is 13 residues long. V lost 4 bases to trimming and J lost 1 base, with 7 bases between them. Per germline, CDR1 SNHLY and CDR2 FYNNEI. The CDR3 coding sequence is TGTGCCAGCAGTGGGGACGGTAACTATGGCTACACCTTC. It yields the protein CASSGDGNYGYTF.

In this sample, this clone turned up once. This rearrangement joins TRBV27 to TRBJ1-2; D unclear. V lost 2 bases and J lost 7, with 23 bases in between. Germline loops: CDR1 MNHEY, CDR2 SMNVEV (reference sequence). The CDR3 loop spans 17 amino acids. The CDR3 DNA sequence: TGTGCCAGCAGTTTAGGGGTCCCGAACCCGGACTTTGGTGGCTACACCTTC. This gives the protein CASSLGVPNPDFGGYTF.

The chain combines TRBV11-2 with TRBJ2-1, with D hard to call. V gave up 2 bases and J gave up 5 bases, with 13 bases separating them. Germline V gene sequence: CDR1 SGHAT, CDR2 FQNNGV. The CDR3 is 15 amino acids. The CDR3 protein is CASSLWAYSHNEQFF. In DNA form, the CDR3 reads TGTGCCAGCAGCTTATGGGCCTACAGCCACAATGAGCAGTTCTTC.

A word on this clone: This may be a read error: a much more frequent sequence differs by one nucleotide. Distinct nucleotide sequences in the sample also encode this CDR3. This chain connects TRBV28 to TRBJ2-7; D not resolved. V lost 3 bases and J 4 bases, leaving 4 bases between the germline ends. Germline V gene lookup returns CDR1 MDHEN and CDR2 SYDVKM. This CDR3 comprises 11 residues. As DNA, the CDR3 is TGTGCCAGCAGTTTGGGGTACGAGCAGTACTTC. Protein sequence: CASSLGYEQYF.

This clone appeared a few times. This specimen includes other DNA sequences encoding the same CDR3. The CDR3 DNA is TGCGCCAGCAGCCAAGTCGGCAATGAGCAGTTCTTC. This translates into CASSQVGNEQFF. The J gene is TRBJ2-1, the V gene TRBV4-1; D is ambiguous. The CDR3 runs to 12 residues. Trimming pared 1 base from V and 6 bases from J, leaving 4 bases between. Germline V CDR1 and CDR2: MGHRA, YSYEKL.

CDR3 sequence: CASSNLQANTEAFF. Written as DNA, the CDR3 is TGTGCCAGCAGCAACCTTCAAGCGAACACTGAAGCTTTCTTT. The rearrangement uses TRBV7-6 and TRBJ1-1; D remains ambiguous. The V end lost 5 bases, the J end lost 1 base, and 11 bases lay between the germline ends. This CDR3 has 14 amino acids. Germline V CDR1 and CDR2: SGHVS, FNYEAQ.